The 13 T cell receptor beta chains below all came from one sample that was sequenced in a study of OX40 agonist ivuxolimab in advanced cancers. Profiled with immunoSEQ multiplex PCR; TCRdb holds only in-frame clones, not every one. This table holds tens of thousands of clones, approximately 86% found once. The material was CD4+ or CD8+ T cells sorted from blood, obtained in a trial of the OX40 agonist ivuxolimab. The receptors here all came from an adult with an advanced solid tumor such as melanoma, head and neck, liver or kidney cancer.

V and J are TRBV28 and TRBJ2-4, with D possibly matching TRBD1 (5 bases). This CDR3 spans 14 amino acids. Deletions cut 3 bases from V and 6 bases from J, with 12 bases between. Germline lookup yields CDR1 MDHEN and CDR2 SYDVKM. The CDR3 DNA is TGTGCCAGCAGTTTTGCGACAGAGGTAAACATTCAGTACTTC. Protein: CASSFATEVNIQYF.

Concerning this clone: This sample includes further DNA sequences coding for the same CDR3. CDR3 region: CASSLGALNEQFF. CDR3 sequence (DNA): TGTGCCAGCAGCTTAGGGGCCCTCAATGAGCAGTTCTTC. The chain has TRBV7-9 and TRBJ2-1; D gene unclear. Per the germline V gene, CDR1 is SEHNR and CDR2 is FQNEAQ (reference sequence). V was cut by 1 base and J by 6 bases, with 7 bases left in between. The CDR3 has 13 amino acids.

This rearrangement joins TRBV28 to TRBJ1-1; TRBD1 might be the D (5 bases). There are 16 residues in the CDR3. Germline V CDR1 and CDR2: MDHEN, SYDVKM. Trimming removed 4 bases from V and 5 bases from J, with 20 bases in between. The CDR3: CASSYVPGAGGTEAFF. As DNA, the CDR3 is TGTGCCAGCAGTTATGTACCCGGGGCTGGAGGGACTGAAGCTTTCTTT.

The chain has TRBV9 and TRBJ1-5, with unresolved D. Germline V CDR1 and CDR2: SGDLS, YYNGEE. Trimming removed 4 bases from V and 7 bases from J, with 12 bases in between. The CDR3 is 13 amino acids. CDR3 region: CASSRLIDQPQHF. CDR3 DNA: TGTGCCAGCAGCAGGTTGATTGACCAGCCCCAGCATTTT.

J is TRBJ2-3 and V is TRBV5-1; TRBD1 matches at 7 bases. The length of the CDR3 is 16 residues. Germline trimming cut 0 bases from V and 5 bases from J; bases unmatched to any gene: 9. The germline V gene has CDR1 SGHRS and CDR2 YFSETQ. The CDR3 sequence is CASSLGGTGAGDTQYF. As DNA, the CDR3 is TGCGCCAGCAGCTTGGGAGGCACAGGGGCGGGAGATACGCAGTATTTT.

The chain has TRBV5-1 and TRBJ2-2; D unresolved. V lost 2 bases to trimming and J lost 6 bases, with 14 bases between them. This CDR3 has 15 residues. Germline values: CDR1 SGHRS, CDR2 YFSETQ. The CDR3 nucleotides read TGCGCCAGCAGCTTCGCGGAACCCGGACCCGGGGAGCTGTTTTTT. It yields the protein CASSFAEPGPGELFF.

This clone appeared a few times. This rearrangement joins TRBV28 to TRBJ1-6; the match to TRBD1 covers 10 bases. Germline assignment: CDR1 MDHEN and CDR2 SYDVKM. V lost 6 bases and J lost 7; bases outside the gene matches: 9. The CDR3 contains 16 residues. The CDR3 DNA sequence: TGTGCCAGCAGGTCGTCCCGGGACAGGGGAAATTCACCCCTCCACTTT. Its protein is CASRSSRDRGNSPLHF. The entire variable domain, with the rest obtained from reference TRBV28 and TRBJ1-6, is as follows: DVKVTQSSRYLVKRTGEKVFLECVQDMDHENMFWYRQDPGLGLRLIYFSYDVKMKEKGDIPEGYSVSREKKERFSLILESASTNQTSMYLCASRSSRDRGNSPLHFGNGTRLTVT.

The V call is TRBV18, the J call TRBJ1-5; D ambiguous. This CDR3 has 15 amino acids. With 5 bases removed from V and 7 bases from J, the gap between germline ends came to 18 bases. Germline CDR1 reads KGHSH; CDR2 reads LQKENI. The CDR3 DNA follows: TGTGCCAGCTCAACCACCGGTCTGGAAAGGCAGCCCCAGCATTTT. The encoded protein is CASSTTGLERQPQHF.

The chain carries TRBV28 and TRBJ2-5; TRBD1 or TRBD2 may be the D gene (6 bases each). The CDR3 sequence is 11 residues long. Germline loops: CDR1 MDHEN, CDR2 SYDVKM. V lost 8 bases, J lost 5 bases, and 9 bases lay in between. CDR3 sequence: CASVGGETQYF. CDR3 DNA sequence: TGTGCCAGCGTAGGGGGGGAGACCCAGTACTTC.

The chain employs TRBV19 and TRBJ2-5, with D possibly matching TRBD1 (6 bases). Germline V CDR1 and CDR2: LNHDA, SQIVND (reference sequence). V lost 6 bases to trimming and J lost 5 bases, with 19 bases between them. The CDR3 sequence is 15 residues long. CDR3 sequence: CASSNLAGVGETQYF. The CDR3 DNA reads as TGTGCCAGTAGCAACCTGGCAGGGGTGGGGGAGACCCAGTACTTC.

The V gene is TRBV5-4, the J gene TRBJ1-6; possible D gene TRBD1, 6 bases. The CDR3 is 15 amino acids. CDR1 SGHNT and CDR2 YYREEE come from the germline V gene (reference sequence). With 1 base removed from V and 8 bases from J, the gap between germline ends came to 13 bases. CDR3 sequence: CASSLIGGSDSPLHF. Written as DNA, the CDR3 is TGTGCCAGCAGCTTGATTGGGGGCTCGGATTCACCCCTCCACTTT. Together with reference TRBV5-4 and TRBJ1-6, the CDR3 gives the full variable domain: ETGVTQSPTHLIKTRGQQVTLRCSSQSGHNTVSWYQQALGQGPQFIFQYYREEENGRGNFPPRFSGLQFPNYSSELNVNALELDDSALYLCASSLIGGSDSPLHFGNGTRLTVT.

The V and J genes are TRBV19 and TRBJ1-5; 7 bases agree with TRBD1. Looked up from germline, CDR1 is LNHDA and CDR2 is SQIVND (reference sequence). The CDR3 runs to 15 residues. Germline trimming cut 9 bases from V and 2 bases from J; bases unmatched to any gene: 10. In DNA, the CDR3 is TGTGCCAGCATGACAGGGAATAAGGGCAATCAGCCCCAGCATTTT. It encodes CASMTGNKGNQPQHF.

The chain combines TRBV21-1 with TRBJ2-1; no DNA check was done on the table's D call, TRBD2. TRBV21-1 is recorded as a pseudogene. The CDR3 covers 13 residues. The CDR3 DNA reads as TGTGCCAGCAGGAAACTATCGGGCAATGAGCAGTTCTTC. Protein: CASRKLSGNEQFF.